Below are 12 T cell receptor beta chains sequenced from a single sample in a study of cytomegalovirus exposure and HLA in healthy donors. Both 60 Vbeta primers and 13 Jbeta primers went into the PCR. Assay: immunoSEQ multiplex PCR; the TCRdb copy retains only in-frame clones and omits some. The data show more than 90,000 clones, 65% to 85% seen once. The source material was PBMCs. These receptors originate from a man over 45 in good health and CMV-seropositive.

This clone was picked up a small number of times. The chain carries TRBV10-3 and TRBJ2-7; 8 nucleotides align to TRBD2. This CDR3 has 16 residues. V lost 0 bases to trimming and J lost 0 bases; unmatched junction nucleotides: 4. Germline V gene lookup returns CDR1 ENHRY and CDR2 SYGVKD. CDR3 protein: CAISESGSGASYEQYF. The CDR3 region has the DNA TGTGCCATCAGTGAGTCGGGTAGCGGGGCCTCCTACGAGCAGTACTTC.

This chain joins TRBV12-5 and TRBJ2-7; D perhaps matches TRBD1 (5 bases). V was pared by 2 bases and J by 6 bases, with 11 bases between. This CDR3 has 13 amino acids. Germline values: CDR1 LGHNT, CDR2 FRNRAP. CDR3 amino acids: CASGLSPQGEQYF. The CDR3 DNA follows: TGTGCTAGTGGTTTGTCGCCCCAGGGCGAGCAGTACTTC.

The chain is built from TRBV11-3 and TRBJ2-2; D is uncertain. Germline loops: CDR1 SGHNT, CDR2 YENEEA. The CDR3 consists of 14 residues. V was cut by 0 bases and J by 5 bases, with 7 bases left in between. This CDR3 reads CASSLEPRTGELFF. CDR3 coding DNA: TGTGCCAGCAGCTTAGAGCCTAGAACCGGGGAGCTGTTTTTT.

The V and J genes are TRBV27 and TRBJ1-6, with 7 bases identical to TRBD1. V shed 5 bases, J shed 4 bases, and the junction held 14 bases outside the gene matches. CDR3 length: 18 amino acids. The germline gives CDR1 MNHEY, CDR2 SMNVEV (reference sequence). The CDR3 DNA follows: TGTGCCAGCAGTGTCTGGGCCCCTCGACAGGGATATAATTCACCCCTCCACTTT. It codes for CASSVWAPRQGYNSPLHF.

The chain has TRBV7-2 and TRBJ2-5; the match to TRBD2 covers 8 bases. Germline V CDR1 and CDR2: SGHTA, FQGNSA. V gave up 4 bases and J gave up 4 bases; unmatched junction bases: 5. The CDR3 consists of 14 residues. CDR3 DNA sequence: TGTGCCAGCAGCTCGCGGGGGGCCCGAGAGACCCAGTACTTC. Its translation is CASSSRGARETQYF.

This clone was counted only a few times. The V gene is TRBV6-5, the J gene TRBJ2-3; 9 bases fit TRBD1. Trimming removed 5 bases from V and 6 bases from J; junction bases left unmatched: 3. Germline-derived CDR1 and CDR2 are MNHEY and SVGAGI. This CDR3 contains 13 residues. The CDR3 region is CASSPDRGDTQYF. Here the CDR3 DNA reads TGTGCCAGCAGTCCAGACAGGGGGGATACGCAGTATTTT.

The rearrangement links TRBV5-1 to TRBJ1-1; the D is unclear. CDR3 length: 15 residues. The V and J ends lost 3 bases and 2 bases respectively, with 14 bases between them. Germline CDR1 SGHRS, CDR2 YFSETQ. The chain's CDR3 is CASSWLRGHNTEAFF. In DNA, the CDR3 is TGCGCCAGCAGCTGGCTCCGAGGTCACAACACTGAAGCTTTCTTT.

The CDR3 DNA reads TGTGCCAGCAGCCTACAGGGGGTTGGAAACACCATATATTTT. It specifies CASSLQGVGNTIYF. The chain carries TRBV13 and TRBJ1-3; the match to TRBD1 covers 8 bases. Germline CDR1 PRHDT, CDR2 FYEKMQ (reference sequence). The CDR3 runs to 14 residues. The junction had 3 bases not matched to a gene; V was cut back by 5 bases and J by 3 bases. The complete variable domain, with remaining parts taken from reference TRBV13 and TRBJ1-3, reads AAGVIQSPRHLIKEKRETATLKCYPIPRHDTVYWYQQGPGQDPQFLISFYEKMQSDKGSIPDRFSAQQFSDYHSELNMSSLELGDSALYFCASSLQGVGNTIYFGEGSWLTVV.

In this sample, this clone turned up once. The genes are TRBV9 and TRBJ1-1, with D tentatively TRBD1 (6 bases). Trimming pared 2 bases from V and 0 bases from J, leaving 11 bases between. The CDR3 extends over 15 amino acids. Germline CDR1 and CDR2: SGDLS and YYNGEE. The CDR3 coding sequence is TGTGCCAGCAGCGTCAAGGGGGATTTGAACACTGAAGCTTTCTTT. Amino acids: CASSVKGDLNTEAFF.

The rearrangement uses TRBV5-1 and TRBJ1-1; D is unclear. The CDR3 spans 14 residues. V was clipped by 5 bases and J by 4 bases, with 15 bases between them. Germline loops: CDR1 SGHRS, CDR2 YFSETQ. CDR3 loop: CASRTNPAATEAFF. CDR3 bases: TGCGCCAGCAGGACCAACCCAGCGGCCACTGAAGCTTTCTTT.

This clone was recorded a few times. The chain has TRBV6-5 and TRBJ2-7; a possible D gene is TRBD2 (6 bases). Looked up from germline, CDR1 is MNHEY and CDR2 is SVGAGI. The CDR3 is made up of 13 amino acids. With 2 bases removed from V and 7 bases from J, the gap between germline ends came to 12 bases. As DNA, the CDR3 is TGTGCCAGCAGTTACGGGGAGGTCGGGGAGCAGTACTTC. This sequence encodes CASSYGEVGEQYF.

The CDR3 protein is CASSLNRMSGYTF. The CDR3 DNA follows: TGTGCCAGCAGCTTGAACAGGATGAGTGGCTACACCTTC. The chain uses TRBV13 and TRBJ1-2, with TRBD1 as a possible D gene (5 bases). Germline CDR1 reads PRHDT; CDR2 reads FYEKMQ (reference sequence). V shed 3 bases and J shed 7 bases, with 12 bases lying between them. CDR3 length: 13 residues. Full variable domain (outside the CDR3, taken from reference TRBV13 and TRBJ1-2): AAGVIQSPRHLIKEKRETATLKCYPIPRHDTVYWYQQGPGQDPQFLISFYEKMQSDKGSIPDRFSAQQFSDYHSELNMSSLELGDSALYFCASSLNRMSGYTFGSGTRLTVV.